The subject of this entry is one TCR beta chain. The CDR3 is made up of 12 amino acids. Germline lookup yields CDR1 SGDLS and CDR2 YYNGEE. The ends were cut back, 3 bases at V and 6 bases at J, with 6 bases in the middle. The entry originates in a study of blood T cell repertoires in COVID-19. Study-level background: The origin of the acute and convalescent COVID-19 samples was the United States, Italy and Spain. Sample material is recorded as cDNA or gDNA derived from T cells, B-cell-depleted T cells, or PBMCs.

Original analysis: From reference gene primer amplification, estimates of nucleated cell counts were derived. Clones were read by immunoSEQ multiplex PCR, and TCRdb kept only the in-frame ones, dropping some. The V and J calls and clone size were taken over from that table, and D and trimming were inferred from the DNA. Of around 130,000 clones listed, about four fifths are singletons. The chain combines TRBV9 with TRBJ2-2; D not certain. Sequences were obtained from peripheral blood. This receptor was taken from a woman aged 70 to 79 with acute or convalescent COVID-19. The CDR3: CASSAGPGELFF. The CDR3 DNA reads TGTGCCAGCAGCGCGGGTCCCGGGGAGCTGTTTTTT.